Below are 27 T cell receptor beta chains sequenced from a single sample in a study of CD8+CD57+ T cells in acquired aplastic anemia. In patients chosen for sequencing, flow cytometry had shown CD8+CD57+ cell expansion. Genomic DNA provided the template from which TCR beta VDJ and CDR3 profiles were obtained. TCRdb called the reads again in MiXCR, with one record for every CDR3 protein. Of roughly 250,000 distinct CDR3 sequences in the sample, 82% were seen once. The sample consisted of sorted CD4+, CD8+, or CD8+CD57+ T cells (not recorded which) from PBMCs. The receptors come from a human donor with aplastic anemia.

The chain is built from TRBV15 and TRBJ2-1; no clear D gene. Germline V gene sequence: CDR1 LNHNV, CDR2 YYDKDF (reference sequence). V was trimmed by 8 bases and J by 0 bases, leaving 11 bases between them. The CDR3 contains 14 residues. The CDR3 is CATDRTSSYNEQFF. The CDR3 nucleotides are TGTGCCACCGATAGGACGAGCTCCTACAATGAGCAGTTCTTC.

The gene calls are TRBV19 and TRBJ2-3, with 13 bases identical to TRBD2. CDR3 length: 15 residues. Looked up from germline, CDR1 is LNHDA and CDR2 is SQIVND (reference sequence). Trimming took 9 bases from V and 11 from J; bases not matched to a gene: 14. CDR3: CASSVTSGGDNEQYF. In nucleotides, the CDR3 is TGTGCCAGCAGCGTCACTAGCGGGGGGGACAACGAGCAGTATTTT.

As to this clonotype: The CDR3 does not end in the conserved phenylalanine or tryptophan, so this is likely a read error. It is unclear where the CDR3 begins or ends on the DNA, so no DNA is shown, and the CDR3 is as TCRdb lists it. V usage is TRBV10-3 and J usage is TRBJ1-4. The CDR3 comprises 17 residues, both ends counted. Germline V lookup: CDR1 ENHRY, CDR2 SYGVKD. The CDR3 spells CAISGSRGESINENLVL.

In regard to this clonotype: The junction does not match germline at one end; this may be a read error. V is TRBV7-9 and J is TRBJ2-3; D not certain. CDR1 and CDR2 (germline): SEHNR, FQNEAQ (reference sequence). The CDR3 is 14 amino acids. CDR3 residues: CASSWADEQVFGPF. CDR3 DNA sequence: TGTGCCAGCTCCTGGGCGGATGAGCAGGTCTTCGGGCCATTT.

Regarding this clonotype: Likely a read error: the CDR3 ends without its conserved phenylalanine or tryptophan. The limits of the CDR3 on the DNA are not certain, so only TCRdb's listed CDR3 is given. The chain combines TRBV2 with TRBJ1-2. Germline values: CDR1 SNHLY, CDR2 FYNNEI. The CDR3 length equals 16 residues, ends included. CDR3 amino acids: CASSELEPVLYEQYFG.

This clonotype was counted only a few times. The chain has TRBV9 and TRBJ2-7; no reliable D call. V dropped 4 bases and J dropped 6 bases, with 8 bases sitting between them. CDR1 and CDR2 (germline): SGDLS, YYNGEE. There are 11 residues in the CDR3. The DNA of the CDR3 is TGTGCCAGCAGCCCCCTACTCGAGCAGTACTTC. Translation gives CASSPLLEQYF.

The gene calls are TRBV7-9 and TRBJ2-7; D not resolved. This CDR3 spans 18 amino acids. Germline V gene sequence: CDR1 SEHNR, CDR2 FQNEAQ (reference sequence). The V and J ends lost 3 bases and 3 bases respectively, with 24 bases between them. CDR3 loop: CASSFPHGAKDIHYEQYV. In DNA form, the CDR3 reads TGTGCCAGCAGCTTTCCCCACGGCGCAAAAGACATCCACTACGAGCAGTACGTC.

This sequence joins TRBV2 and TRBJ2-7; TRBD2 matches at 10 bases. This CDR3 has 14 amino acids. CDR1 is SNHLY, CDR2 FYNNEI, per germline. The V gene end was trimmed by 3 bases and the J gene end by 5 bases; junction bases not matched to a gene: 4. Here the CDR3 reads CASSDLAGDHEQYF. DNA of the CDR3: TGTGCCAGCAGTGATCTAGCGGGGGACCACGAGCAGTACTTC.

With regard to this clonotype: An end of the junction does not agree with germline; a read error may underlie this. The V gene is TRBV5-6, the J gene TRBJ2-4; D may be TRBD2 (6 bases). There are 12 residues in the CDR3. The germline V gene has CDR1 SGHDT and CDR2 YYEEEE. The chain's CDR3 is CASGLGGDIQYF. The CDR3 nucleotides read TGTGCCAGCGGCTTGGGCGGGGACATTCAGTACTTC.

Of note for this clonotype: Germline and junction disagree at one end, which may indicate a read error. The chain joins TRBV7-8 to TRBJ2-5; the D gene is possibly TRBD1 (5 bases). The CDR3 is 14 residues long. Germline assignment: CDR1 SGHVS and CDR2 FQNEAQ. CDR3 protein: CASSRDRDQEAPSF. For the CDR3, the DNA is TGTGCCAGCAGCAGAGACAGAGACCAAGAGGCCCCGTCCTTC.

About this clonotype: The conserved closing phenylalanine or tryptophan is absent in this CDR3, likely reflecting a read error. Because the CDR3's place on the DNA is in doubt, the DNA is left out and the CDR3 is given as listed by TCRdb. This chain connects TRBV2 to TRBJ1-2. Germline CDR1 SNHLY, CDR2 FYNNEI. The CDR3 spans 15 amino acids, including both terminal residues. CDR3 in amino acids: CASLTGLAYEQYFGP.

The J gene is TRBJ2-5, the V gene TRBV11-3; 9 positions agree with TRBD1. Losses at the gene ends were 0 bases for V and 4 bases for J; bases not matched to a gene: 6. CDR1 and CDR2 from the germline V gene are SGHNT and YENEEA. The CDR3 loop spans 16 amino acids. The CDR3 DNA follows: TGTGCCAGCAGCTTAGATCTGACAGGGGGGTTAGAGACCCAGTACTTC. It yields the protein CASSLDLTGGLETQYF. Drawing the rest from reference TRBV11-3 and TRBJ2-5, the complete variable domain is EAGVVQSPRYKIIEKKQPVAFWCNPISGHNTLYWYLQNLGQGPELLIRYENEEAVDDSQLPKDRFSAERLKGVDSTLKIQPAELGDSAVYLCASSLDLTGGLETQYFGPGTRLLVL.

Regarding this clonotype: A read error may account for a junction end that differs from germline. CDR3 nucleotide sequence: TGTGCCAGCAGCTCCCGAGCGGGAACGACCTACGAGCAGTTT. The encoded protein is CASSSRAGTTYEQF. The chain employs TRBV7-9 and TRBJ2-2; TRBD2 matches 7 bases. The CDR3 is 14 amino acids. Germline V gene lookup returns CDR1 SEHNR and CDR2 FQNEAQ (reference sequence).

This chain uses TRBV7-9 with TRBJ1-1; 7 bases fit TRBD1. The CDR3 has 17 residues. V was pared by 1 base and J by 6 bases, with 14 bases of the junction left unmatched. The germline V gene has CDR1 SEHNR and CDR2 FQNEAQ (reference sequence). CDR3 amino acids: CASSLDLTGNTEAEAFF. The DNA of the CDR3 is TGTGCCAGCAGCTTAGATCTGACAGGGAACACTGAAGCTGAAGCTTTCTTT.

This CDR3 reads CASSLGGGPYGQYVLTF. Written as DNA, the CDR3 is TGTGCCAGCAGCCTAGGGGGGGGTCCCTATGGGCAGTACGTCCTGACTTTC. V gene TRBV7-2 combines with J gene TRBJ2-6, with TRBD2 as a possible D gene (7 bases). This CDR3 comprises 17 residues. Germline CDR1 and CDR2: SGHTA and FQGNSA. Trimming shortened V by 5 bases and J by 11 bases, and 25 bases separated the two germline ends.

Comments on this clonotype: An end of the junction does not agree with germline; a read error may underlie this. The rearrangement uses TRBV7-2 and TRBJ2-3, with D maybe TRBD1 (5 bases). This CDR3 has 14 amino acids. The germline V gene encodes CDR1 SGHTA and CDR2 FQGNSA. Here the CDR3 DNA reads TGTGCCAGCAGCTATACAGGCGCGGAGCAGCAGTACGTTTTT. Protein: CASSYTGAEQQYVF.

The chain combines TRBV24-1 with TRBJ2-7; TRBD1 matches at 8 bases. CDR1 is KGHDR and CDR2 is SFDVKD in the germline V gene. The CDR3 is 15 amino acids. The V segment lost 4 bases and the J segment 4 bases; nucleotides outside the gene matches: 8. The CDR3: CATSDKRTGSYEQYF. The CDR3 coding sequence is TGTGCCACCAGTGACAAACGGACAGGGAGTTACGAGCAGTACTTC.

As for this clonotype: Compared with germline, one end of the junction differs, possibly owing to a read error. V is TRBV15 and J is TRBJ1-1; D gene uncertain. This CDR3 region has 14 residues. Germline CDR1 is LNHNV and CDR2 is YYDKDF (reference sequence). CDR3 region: CATSRCSEQTTEYF. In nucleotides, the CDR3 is TGTGCCACCAGCCGATGCAGCGAGCAAACTACAGAGTACTTC.

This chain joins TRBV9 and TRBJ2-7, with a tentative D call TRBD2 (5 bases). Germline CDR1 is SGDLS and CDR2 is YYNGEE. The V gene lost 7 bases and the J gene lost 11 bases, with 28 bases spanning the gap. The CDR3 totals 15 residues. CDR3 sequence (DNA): TGTGCCAGCGGAGGAGCTCGGAACAATCACTACTTCGAGTACTTC. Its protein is CASGGARNNHYFEYF.

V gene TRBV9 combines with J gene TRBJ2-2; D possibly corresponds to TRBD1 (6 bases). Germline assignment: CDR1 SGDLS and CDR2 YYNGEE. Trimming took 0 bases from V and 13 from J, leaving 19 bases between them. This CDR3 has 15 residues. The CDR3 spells CASSVDGQSTETLFF. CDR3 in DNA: TGTGCCAGCAGCGTAGACGGACAGAGCACAGAGACGCTGTTTTTT.

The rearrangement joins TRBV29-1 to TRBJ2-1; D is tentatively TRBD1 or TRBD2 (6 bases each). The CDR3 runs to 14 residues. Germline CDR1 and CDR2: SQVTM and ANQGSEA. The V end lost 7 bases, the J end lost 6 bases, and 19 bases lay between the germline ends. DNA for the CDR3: TGCAGCGCGAAGGGGGGTCCAAAAGGCAATGAGCAGTTCTTC. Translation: CSAKGGPKGNEQFF.

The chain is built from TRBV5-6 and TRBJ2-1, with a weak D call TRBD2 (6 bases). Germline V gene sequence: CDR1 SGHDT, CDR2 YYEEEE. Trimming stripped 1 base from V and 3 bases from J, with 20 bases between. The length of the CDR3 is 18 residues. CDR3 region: CASSLTEARDSRYNEQFF. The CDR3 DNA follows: TGTGCCAGCAGCTTGACCGAGGCCCGGGACTCCCGCTACAATGAGCAGTTCTTC.

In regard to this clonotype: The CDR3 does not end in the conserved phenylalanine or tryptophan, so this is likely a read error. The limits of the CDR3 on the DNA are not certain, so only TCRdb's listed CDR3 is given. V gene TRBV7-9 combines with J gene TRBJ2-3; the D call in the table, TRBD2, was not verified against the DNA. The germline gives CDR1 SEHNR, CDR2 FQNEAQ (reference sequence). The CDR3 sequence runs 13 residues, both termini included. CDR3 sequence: CASSSRGPGTDTQ.

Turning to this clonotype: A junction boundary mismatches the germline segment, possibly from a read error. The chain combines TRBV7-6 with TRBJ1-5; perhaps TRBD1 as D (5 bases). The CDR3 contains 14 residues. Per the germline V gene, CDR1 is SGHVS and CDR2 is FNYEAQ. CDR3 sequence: CASSLGGGFSYQQF. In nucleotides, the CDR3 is TGTGCCAGCAGCTTAGGCGGGGGGTTCTCCTACCAGCAGTTT.

CDR3 sequence reads: CATYLAGGYTF. In nucleotides, the CDR3 is TGTGCCACCTACTTGGCTGGTGGCTACACCTTC. The rearrangement joins TRBV7-8 to TRBJ1-2; D ambiguous. Trimming took 10 bases from V and 7 from J, leaving 13 bases between them. CDR3 length: 11 residues. Germline-derived CDR1 and CDR2 are SGHVS and FQNEAQ. Full variable domain (outside the CDR3, taken from reference TRBV7-8 and TRBJ1-2): GAGVSQSPRYKVAKRGQDVALRCDPISGHVSLFWYQQALGQGPEFLTYFQNEAQLDKSGLPSDRFFAERPEGSVSTLKIQRTQQEDSAVYLCATYLAGGYTFGSGTRLTVV.

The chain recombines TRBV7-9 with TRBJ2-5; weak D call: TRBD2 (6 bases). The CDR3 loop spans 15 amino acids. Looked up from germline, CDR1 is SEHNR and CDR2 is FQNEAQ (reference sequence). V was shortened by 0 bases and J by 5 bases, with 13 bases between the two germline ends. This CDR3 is CASSLANGRKETQYF. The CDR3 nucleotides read TGTGCCAGCAGCTTAGCAAACGGGAGAAAGGAGACCCAGTACTTC.

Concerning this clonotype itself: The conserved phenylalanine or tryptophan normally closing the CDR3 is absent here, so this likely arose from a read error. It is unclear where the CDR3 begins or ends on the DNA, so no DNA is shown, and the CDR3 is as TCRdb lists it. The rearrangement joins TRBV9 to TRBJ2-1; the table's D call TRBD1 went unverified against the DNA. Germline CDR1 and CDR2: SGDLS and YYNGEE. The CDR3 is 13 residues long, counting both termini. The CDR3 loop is CASSKGGGPLHDL.